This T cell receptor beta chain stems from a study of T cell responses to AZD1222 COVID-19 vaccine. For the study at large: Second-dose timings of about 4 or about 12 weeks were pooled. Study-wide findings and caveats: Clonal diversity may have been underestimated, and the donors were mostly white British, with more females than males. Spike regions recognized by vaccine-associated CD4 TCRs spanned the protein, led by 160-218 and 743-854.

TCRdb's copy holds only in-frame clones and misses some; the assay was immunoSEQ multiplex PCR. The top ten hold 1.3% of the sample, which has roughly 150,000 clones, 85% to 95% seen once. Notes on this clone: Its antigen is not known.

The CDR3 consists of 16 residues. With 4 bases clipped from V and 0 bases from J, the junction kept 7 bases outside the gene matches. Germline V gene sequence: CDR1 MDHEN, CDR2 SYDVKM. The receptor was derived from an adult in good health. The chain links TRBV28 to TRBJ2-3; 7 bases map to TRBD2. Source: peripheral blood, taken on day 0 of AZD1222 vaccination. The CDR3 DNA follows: TGTGCCAGCAGTTCCCCGGCTAGCGGAAGCACAGATACGCAGTATTTT. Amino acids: CASSSPASGSTDTQYF.